The following is a TCR beta chain sequence with its context. The antigen is not known. This record belongs to a study of cytomegalovirus exposure and HLA in healthy donors. Study-level results: Most TCR beta V segments were productive about 90% or about 30% of the time in an earlier analysis. Specific recognition of CMV antigens was confirmed in vitro for a few chains (all CMV-associated). Cytomegalovirus-associated TCR beta chains were listed, numbering more than 150. Later analysis showed TCR association rates varying by HLA locus, highest for DRB1 and lowest for HLA-C.

The PCR contained 60 Vbeta and 13 Jbeta primers. The repertoire was sequenced with immunoSEQ multiplex PCR; TCRdb's copy has only in-frame clones and lacks some. The profile shows some 97,000 clones, 80% to 90% of them singletons. V was pared by 0 bases and J by 2 bases, with 9 bases of the junction left unmatched. CDR1 is SGHTA and CDR2 is FQGNSA in the germline V gene. This CDR3 comprises 19 residues. Specimen: PBMCs. The V gene is TRBV7-2, the J gene TRBJ2-7, with 14 bases lining up with TRBD2. The TCR was taken from a woman under 30 in good health and CMV-seronegative. The CDR3 reads CASSLAIFRLAGGAYEQYF. CDR3 bases: TGTGCCAGCAGCTTAGCCATATTCCGACTAGCGGGGGGGGCCTACGAGCAGTACTTC.